One sample yielded the 3 T cell receptor beta chains listed below, sequenced in a study of blood T cell repertoires in COVID-19. Clones were read by immunoSEQ multiplex PCR, and TCRdb kept only the in-frame ones, dropping some. Of roughly 140,000 clones listed, under 80% were seen once; the top ten hold 3.5% to 4.5%. The sequenced material came from peripheral blood. The source is a man aged 55 to 70 with acute or convalescent COVID-19.

The gene calls are TRBV5-1 and TRBJ2-7, with 10 bases that match TRBD1. V gave up 4 bases and J gave up 2 bases; unmatched junction bases: 6. Looked up from germline, CDR1 is SGHRS and CDR2 is YFSETQ. This CDR3 comprises 15 residues. CDR3 region: CASSGGQGLTYEQYF. CDR3 in DNA: TGCGCCAGCAGCGGGGGACAGGGGCTAACCTACGAGCAGTACTTC. The variable domain in full, completed from reference TRBV5-1 and TRBJ2-7, reads KAGVTQTPRYLIKTRGQQVTLSCSPISGHRSVSWYQQTPGQGLQFLFEYFSETQRNKGNFPGRFSGRQFSNSRSEMNVSTLELGDSALYLCASSGGQGLTYEQYFGPGTRLTVT.

In its sample, this clone was seen a few times. The chain uses TRBV30 and TRBJ1-5; D is undetermined. The germline CDR1 and CDR2 sequences are GTSNPN and SVGIG (reference sequence). The V and J ends lost 0 bases and 6 bases respectively, with 15 bases between them. CDR3 length equals 15 residues. The CDR3 sequence: CAWSVGPSRGQPQHF. The CDR3 bases are TGTGCCTGGAGTGTGGGCCCGTCGCGGGGTCAGCCCCAGCATTTT.

The chain recombines TRBV29-1 with TRBJ1-4, with a weak D call TRBD1 (5 bases). Germline values: CDR1 SQVTM, CDR2 ANQGSEA. The CDR3 covers 12 residues. V was trimmed by 7 bases and J by 5 bases, leaving 11 bases between them. CDR3 coding DNA: TGCAGCGCGGGACGGAGGAATGAAAAACTGTTTTTT. Encoded protein: CSAGRRNEKLFF.